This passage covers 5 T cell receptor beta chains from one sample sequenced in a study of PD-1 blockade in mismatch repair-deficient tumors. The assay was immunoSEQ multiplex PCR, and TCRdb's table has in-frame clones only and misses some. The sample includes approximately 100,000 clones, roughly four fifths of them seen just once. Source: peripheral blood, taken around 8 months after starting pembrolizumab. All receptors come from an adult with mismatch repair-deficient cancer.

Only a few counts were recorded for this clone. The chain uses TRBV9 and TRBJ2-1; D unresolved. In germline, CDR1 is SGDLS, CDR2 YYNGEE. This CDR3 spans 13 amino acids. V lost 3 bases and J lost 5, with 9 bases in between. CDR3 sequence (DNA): TGTGCCAGCAGCGGAATCGCAGACAATGAGCAGTTCTTC. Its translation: CASSGIADNEQFF.

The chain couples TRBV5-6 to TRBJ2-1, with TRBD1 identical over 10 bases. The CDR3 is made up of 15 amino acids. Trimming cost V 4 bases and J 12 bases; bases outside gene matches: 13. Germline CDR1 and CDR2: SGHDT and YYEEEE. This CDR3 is CASSGRDRGPSGQFF. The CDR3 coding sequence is TGTGCCAGCAGCGGGCGGGACAGGGGTCCGTCGGGGCAGTTCTTC.

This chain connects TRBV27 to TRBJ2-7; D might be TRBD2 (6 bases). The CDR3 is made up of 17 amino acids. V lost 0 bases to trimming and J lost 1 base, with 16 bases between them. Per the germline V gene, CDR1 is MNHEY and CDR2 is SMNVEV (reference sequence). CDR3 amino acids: CASSLSGGALVSYEQYF. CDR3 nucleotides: TGTGCCAGCAGTTTATCGGGCGGGGCCCTTGTATCCTACGAGCAGTACTTC.

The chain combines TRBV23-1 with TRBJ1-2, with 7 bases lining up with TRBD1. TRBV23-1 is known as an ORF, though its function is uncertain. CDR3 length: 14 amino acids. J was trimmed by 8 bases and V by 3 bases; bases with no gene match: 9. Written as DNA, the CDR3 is TGCGCCAGCAGTCATCGGCCAGACAGGGAAGGCTACACCTTC. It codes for CASSHRPDREGYTF.

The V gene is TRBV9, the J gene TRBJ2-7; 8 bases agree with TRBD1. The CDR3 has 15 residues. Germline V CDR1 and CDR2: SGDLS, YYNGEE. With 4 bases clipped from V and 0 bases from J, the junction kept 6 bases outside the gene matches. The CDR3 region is CASSTGTGSSYEQYF. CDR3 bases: TGTGCCAGCAGCACCGGGACAGGATCCTCCTACGAGCAGTACTTC.